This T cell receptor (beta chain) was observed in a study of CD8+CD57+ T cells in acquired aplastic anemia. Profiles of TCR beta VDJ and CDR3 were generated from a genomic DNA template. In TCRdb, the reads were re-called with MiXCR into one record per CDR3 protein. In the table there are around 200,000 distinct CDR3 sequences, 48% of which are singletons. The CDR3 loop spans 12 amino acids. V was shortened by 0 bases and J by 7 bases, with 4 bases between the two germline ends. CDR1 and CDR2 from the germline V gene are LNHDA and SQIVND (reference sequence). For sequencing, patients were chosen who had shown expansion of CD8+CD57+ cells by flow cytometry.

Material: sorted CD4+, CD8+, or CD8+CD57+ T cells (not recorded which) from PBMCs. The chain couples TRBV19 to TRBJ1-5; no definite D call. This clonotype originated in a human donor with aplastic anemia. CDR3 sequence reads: CASSIERQPQHF. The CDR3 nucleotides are TGTGCCAGTAGTATAGAAAGACAGCCCCAGCATTTT. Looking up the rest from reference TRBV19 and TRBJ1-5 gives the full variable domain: DGGITQSPKYLFRKEGQNVTLSCEQNLNHDAMYWYRQDPGQGLRLIYYSQIVNDFQKGDIAEGYSVSREKKESFPLTVTSAQKNPTAFYLCASSIERQPQHFGDGTRLSIL.